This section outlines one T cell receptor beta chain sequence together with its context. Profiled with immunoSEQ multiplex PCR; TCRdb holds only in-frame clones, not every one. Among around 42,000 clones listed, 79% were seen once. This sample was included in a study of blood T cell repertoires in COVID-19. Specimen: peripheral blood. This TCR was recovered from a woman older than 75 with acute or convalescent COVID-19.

The CDR3 nucleotides read TGCGCCAGCAGCCCCTGGGGGCTGGCCACAGATACGCAGTATTTT. This gives the protein CASSPWGLATDTQYF. V and J are TRBV5-1 and TRBJ2-3; D is possibly TRBD1 (6 bases). This CDR3 contains 15 residues. Germline lookup yields CDR1 SGHRS and CDR2 YFSETQ. The V end lost 4 bases, the J end lost 2 bases, and 14 bases lay between the germline ends.